The present T cell receptor (beta chain) was sequenced within a study of sequential checkpoint blockade in melanoma. Looking at the study overall: After both sequences, patients received maintenance nivolumab.

Generated by immunoSEQ multiplex PCR, the TCRdb table keeps only in-frame clones and is missing some. This table has roughly 23,000 clones, 65% to 90% appearing once. Treatment reported: randomized to nivolumab then ipilimumab (arm A) or the reverse (arm B). No patient had prior DNA-damaging chemotherapy. Sorted cells were live CD3+CD8+, lacking CD19 and CD56, from PBMCs. Germline lookup yields CDR1 SGHNT and CDR2 YYREEE (reference sequence). This CDR3 is 13 amino acids long. The J segment lost 11 bases and the V segment lost 4 bases, leaving 5 bases of the junction unmatched. This clonotype originated in a human donor with melanoma. The J gene is TRBJ1-6, the V gene TRBV5-4; TRBD1 matches at 8 bases. The source was CD8+ T cells sorted from blood (inferred from file names), collected from a patient given nivolumab and ipilimumab in sequence. CDR3: CASSPETGAPLHF. The CDR3 bases are TGTGCCAGCAGCCCCGAGACAGGGGCACCCCTCCACTTT.